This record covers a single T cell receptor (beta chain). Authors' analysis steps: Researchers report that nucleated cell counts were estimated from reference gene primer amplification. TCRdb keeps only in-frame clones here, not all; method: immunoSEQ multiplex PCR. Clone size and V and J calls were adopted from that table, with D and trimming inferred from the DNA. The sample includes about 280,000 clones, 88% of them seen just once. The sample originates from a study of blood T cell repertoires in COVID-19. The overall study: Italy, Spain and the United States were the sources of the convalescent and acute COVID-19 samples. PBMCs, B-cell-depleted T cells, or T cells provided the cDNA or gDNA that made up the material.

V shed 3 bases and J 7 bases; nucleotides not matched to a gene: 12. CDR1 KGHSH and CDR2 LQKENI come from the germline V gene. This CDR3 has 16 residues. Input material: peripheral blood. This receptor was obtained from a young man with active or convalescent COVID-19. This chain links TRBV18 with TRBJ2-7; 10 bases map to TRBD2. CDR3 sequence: CASSPHGLAAQGEQYF. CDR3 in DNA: TGTGCCAGCTCACCCCATGGACTAGCGGCGCAGGGTGAGCAGTACTTC.